This T cell receptor beta chain was identified during a study of cytomegalovirus exposure and HLA in healthy donors. The CDR3 covers 15 residues. Between the trimmed V and J ends, which lost 5 bases and 2 bases, there was a span of 17 bases. Germline V CDR1 and CDR2: SGHRS, YFSETQ. Primers for the PCR totalled 60 Vbeta and 13 Jbeta. The protocol was immunoSEQ multiplex PCR, while the TCRdb copy is restricted to in-frame clones and leaves out a portion. The table has approximately 180,000 clones, approximately 70% seen once. The specimen sequenced was PBMCs. The chain recombines TRBV5-1 with TRBJ2-7; D is possibly TRBD2 (5 bases). The origin of this receptor is a human donor in good health. DNA for the CDR3: TGCGCCAGCAGTGGGAACCGGGATCCTACCTACGAGCAGTACTTC. Amino acid sequence: CASSGNRDPTYEQYF.